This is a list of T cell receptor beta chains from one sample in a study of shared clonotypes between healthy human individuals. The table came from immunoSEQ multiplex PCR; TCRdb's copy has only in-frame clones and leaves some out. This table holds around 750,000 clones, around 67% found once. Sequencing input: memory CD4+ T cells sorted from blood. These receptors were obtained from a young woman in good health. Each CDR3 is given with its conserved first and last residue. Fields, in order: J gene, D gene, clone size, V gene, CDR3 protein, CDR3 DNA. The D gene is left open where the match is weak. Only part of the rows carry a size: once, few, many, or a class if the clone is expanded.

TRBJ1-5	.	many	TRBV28	CASRVSHSNQPQHF	TGTGCCAGCAGAGTCAGCCATAGCAATCAGCCCCAGCATTTT
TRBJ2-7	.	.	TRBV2	CASIANYEQYF	TGTGCCAGCATTGCCAACTACGAGCAGTACTTC
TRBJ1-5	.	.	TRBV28	CASSLQLRQPQHF	TGTGCCAGCAGTTTACAGTTGCGACAGCCCCAGCATTTT
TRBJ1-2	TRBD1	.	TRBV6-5	CASSYSLRGQRGYTF	TGTGCCAGCAGTTACTCGTTAAGGGGGCAGCGGGGCTACACCTTC
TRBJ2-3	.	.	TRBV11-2	CASGEGSFTDTQYF	TGTGCCAGCGGCGAAGGGAGTTTCACAGATACGCAGTATTTT
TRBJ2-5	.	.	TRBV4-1	CASSQADTETQYF	TGCGCCAGCAGCCAAGCCGACACAGAGACCCAGTACTTC
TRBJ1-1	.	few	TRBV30	CALRKGLDTEAFF	TGTGCCCTCCGAAAGGGTCTTGACACTGAAGCTTTCTTT
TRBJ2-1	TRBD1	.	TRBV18	CASSPLGTGYYNEQFF	TGTGCCAGCTCACCACTCGGGACAGGGTACTACAATGAGCAGTTCTTC
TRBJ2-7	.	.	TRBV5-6	CASSLKDYEQYF	TGTGCCAGCAGCCTAAAAGACTACGAGCAGTACTTC
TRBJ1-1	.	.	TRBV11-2	CASSLQGDTEAFF	TGTGCCAGCAGCTTACAGGGAGATACTGAAGCTTTCTTT
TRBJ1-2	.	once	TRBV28	CASSFLDYGYTF	TGTGCCAGCAGTTTTCTGGACTATGGCTACACCTTC
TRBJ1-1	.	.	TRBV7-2	CASRQGSSEAFF	TGTGCCAGCAGACAGGGTAGTAGTGAAGCTTTCTTT
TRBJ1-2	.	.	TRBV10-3	CAISDIGAGGYTF	TGTGCCATCAGTGACATAGGCGCGGGTGGCTACACCTTC
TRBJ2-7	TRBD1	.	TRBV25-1	CASSGSLPGQTPYEQYF	TGTGCCAGCAGTGGAAGCCTACCGGGACAGACCCCCTACGAGCAGTACTTC
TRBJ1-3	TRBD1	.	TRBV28	CASSVPGQGGNTIYF	TGTGCCAGCAGTGTTCCGGGACAGGGCGGAAACACCATATATTTT
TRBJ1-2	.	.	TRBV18	CASSPGRDSGYTF	TGTGCCAGCTCACCGGGCAGGGATAGCGGCTACACCTTC
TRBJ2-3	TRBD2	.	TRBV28	CASSSGLAGIHRDTQYF	TGTGCCAGCAGTTCCGGACTAGCGGGAATACATCGAGATACGCAGTATTTT
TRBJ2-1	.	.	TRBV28	CASSPTERSYNEQFF	TGTGCCAGCAGTCCGACCGAACGATCCTACAATGAGCAGTTCTTC
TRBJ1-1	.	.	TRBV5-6	CASSMGVTEAFF	TGTGCCAGCAGCATGGGGGTCACTGAAGCTTTCTTT
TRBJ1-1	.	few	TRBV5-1	CASSPRQTNTEAFF	TGCGCCAGCAGCCCACGACAGACGAACACTGAAGCTTTCTTT